The 32 T cell receptor beta chains below come from one sample, sequenced in a study of graft-versus-host responses after intestinal transplantation. The protocol was immunoSEQ multiplex PCR, while the TCRdb copy is restricted to in-frame clones and leaves out a portion. This table has tens of thousands of clones, approximately 94% appearing once. This material consisted of PBMCs, taken 156 days after intestinal transplant. These receptor sequences come from a human patient who received an intestinal transplant, so some T cells may come from the graft donor.

The V and J genes are TRBV9 and TRBJ1-2; TRBD1 agrees at 9 bases. Trimming at V came to 6 bases and at J to 2 bases, leaving 5 bases not matched to a gene. The CDR3 is 14 residues long. Germline V gives CDR1 SGDLS, CDR2 YYNGEE. The CDR3 DNA is TGTGCCAGCACCAGGACAGGGGCCAACTATGGCTACACCTTC. Residues: CASTRTGANYGYTF.

V usage is TRBV15 and J usage is TRBJ1-6; D remains ambiguous. Germline lookup yields CDR1 LNHNV and CDR2 YYDKDF (reference sequence). Trimming cost V 4 bases and J 12 bases, with 22 bases left between them. This CDR3 is 16 amino acids long. The CDR3 DNA is TGTGCCACCAGCACAAGACTTGTACGGGCCCTAGTACCCCTCCACTTT. This sequence encodes CATSTRLVRALVPLHF.

This chain uses TRBV28 with TRBJ1-3; D is undetermined. Trimming shortened V by 0 bases and J by 0 bases, and 9 bases separated the two germline ends. The germline gives CDR1 MDHEN, CDR2 SYDVKM. The CDR3 covers 16 residues. CDR3 bases: TGTGCCAGCAGTTTATGGGACTGGTACTCTGGAAACACCATATATTTT. Encoded protein: CASSLWDWYSGNTIYF.

The V call is TRBV11-1, the J call TRBJ2-1; 9 nucleotides agree with TRBD2. The CDR3 is made up of 16 amino acids. The germline CDR1 and CDR2 sequences are SGHAT and FQDESV (reference sequence). Germline trimming cut 0 bases from V and 4 bases from J; bases unmatched to any gene: 4. The CDR3, as DNA: TGTGCCAGCAGCTTAGCGCGTCTAGCGGGGTACAATGAGCAGTTCTTC. Translating gives CASSLARLAGYNEQFF.

The chain employs TRBV19 and TRBJ2-2; 10 bases match TRBD2. CDR3 length: 13 residues. The germline V gene has CDR1 LNHDA and CDR2 SQIVND (reference sequence). Trimming took 7 bases from V and 6 from J; bases not matched to a gene: 2. CDR3 sequence reads: CASTLAGAGELFF. CDR3 in DNA: TGTGCCAGTACCCTAGCGGGGGCCGGGGAGCTGTTTTTT.

V is TRBV6-1 and J is TRBJ1-6; 7 bases are shared with TRBD1. Trimming at V came to 6 bases and at J to 3 bases, leaving 5 bases not matched to a gene. The CDR3 totals 15 residues. Germline V gives CDR1 MNHNS, CDR2 SASEGT. The CDR3 sequence is CASRSRGIYNSPLHF. In DNA, the CDR3 is TGTGCCAGCAGGTCCAGGGGGATCTATAATTCACCCCTCCACTTT.

This chain links TRBV21-1 with TRBJ1-1. TRBV21-1 is assigned pseudogene status. This CDR3 contains 15 residues. DNA for the CDR3: TGTGCCAGCAGCAAAGCTGGAAAGGGATGCACTGAAGCTTTCTTT. This translates into CASSKAGKGCTEAFF.

The V and J genes are TRBV6-1 and TRBJ2-1; TRBD2 might be the D (6 bases). The CDR3 contains 15 residues. V was cut by 3 bases and J by 4 bases, with 13 bases left in between. Germline V gives CDR1 MNHNS, CDR2 SASEGT. CDR3 region: CASSDGRGGYNEQFF. The CDR3 DNA reads TGTGCCAGCAGTGACGGGAGAGGTGGTTACAATGAGCAGTTCTTC.

This chain joins TRBV18 and TRBJ2-5; D uncertain. Germline V gene data show CDR1 as KGHSH and CDR2 as LQKENI. This CDR3 is built from 13 residues. V was shortened by 3 bases and J by 1 base, with 6 bases between the two germline ends. The CDR3 loop reads CASSPTTQETQYF. The CDR3 bases are TGTGCCAGCTCACCCACGACCCAAGAGACCCAGTACTTC.

This clone has just one count. The chain employs TRBV19 and TRBJ1-2; possible D gene TRBD1, 5 bases. This CDR3 contains 20 residues. The V and J ends lost 9 bases and 5 bases respectively, with 37 bases between them. Per the germline V gene, CDR1 is LNHDA and CDR2 is SQIVND (reference sequence). CDR3 nucleotides: TGTGCCAGCCAACGCTATGAACCAACAGACACTTCTCAGGGATGGTATGGCTACACCTTC. Its protein product is CASQRYEPTDTSQGWYGYTF.

The V gene is TRBV11-2, the J gene TRBJ2-1, with 8 bases that match TRBD1. This CDR3 contains 16 residues. V was clipped by 0 bases and J by 3 bases; unmatched bases: 4. The V gene's germline CDR1 is SGHAT and CDR2 FQNNGV. The CDR3 nucleotides read TGTGCCAGCAGCTTAGACAGGGGGCAGATCTACAATGAGCAGTTCTTC. Protein: CASSLDRGQIYNEQFF.

The chain couples TRBV7-8 to TRBJ2-7; D is possibly TRBD1 (5 bases). V was clipped by 5 bases and J by 2 bases, with 16 bases between them. CDR3 size: 15 residues. Germline V gene sequence: CDR1 SGHVS, CDR2 FQNEAQ. The CDR3 nucleotides are TGTGCCAGCAGCCAATCACAGGTTGACCCCTACGAGCAGTACTTC. Residues: CASSQSQVDPYEQYF.

This rearrangement joins TRBV19 to TRBJ2-6; D possibly corresponds to TRBD2 (5 bases). Trimming pared 5 bases from V and 0 bases from J, leaving 11 bases between. CDR3 length: 16 residues. Germline values: CDR1 LNHDA, CDR2 SQIVND (reference sequence). The CDR3 protein is CASSSPRVSGANVLTF. The CDR3 DNA follows: TGTGCCAGTAGTTCCCCGCGGGTCTCTGGGGCCAACGTCCTGACTTTC.

This chain links TRBV4-1 with TRBJ1-1; no definite D call. The CDR3 totals 14 residues. The V and J ends lost 4 bases and 0 bases respectively, with 9 bases between them. Germline V gene sequence: CDR1 MGHRA, CDR2 YSYEKL. CDR3 residues: CASSPPAVNTEAFF. The CDR3 bases are TGCGCCAGCAGCCCCCCGGCTGTGAACACTGAAGCTTTCTTT.

This chain links TRBV13 with TRBJ2-7; D possibly corresponds to TRBD2 (6 bases). This CDR3 is built from 13 residues. Germline V CDR1 and CDR2: PRHDT, FYEKMQ (reference sequence). V dropped 5 bases and J dropped 5 bases, with 13 bases sitting between them. CDR3 sequence: CASSAGLIHEQYF. The CDR3 bases are TGTGCCAGCAGCGCAGGACTAATCCACGAGCAGTACTTC.

V and J are TRBV4-1 and TRBJ2-7; 11 bases align to TRBD2. The CDR3 extends over 19 amino acids. Per germline, CDR1 MGHRA and CDR2 YSYEKL. With V trimmed by 3 bases and J by 2 bases, 15 bases remained unmatched. In nucleotides, the CDR3 is TGCGCCAGCAGCCAGACCGGGACAGTGGGGACTAGCGGACCCTACGAGCAGTACTTC. Its translation: CASSQTGTVGTSGPYEQYF.

CDR3 sequence (DNA): TGCGCCAGCAGCCCTCGCGCGGAGTCTGGCTACGAGCAGTACTTC. It codes for CASSPRAESGYEQYF. The V and J genes are TRBV4-1 and TRBJ2-7; D is undetermined. The CDR3 loop spans 15 amino acids. V shed 4 bases and J shed 3 bases, with 16 bases lying between them. Germline V gene sequence: CDR1 MGHRA, CDR2 YSYEKL.

The J gene is TRBJ2-1, the V gene TRBV29-1; D assignment may be TRBD1 or TRBD2 (5 bases each). Germline V gene lookup returns CDR1 SQVTM and CDR2 ANQGSEA. The CDR3 consists of 13 residues. V lost 6 bases, J lost 9 bases, and 18 bases lay in between. The CDR3 DNA sequence: TGCAGCGTCCCCGCCTTGGGGGTTCGTGAGCAGTTCTTC. Amino acids: CSVPALGVREQFF.

The chain carries TRBV15 and TRBJ1-5, with TRBD1 as a possible D gene (5 bases). Deletions cut 0 bases from V and 0 bases from J, with 6 bases between. The CDR3 sequence is 15 residues long. The germline V gene has CDR1 LNHNV and CDR2 YYDKDF (reference sequence). CDR3 nucleotide sequence: TGTGCCACCAGCAGAGACCAGGGTAGCAATCAGCCCCAGCATTTT. Encoded protein: CATSRDQGSNQPQHF.

V usage is TRBV5-6 and J usage is TRBJ1-2; D is possibly TRBD1 (6 bases). V gave up 6 bases and J gave up 3 bases, with 24 bases separating them. This CDR3 is built from 17 residues. Germline-derived CDR1 and CDR2 are SGHDT and YYEEEE. The CDR3 reads CASTEEKRGRGYYGYTF. CDR3 coding DNA: TGTGCCAGCACCGAAGAAAAACGGGGGCGCGGGTACTATGGCTACACCTTC.

The chain combines TRBV19 with TRBJ2-1, with TRBD2 matching 16 bases. J gave up 7 bases and V 9 bases, and 12 bases lay outside the gene matches. Germline values: CDR1 LNHDA, CDR2 SQIVND (reference sequence). The CDR3 length is 17 residues. The chain's CDR3 is CASHEGTSGGAWNEQFF. CDR3 in DNA: TGTGCCAGCCACGAGGGGACTAGCGGGGGGGCATGGAATGAGCAGTTCTTC.

The rearrangement joins TRBV11-3 to TRBJ2-7; D is possibly TRBD2 (6 bases). CDR1 SGHNT and CDR2 YENEEA come from the germline V gene. V was trimmed by 2 bases and J by 3 bases, leaving 11 bases between them. The CDR3 covers 14 residues. Here the CDR3 reads CASSLPRGDYEQYF. DNA for the CDR3: TGTGCCAGCAGCTTACCCCGCGGGGACTACGAGCAGTACTTC.

The chain carries TRBV28 and TRBJ2-7; D possibly corresponds to TRBD2 (5 bases). This CDR3 region has 17 residues. Trimming took 4 bases from V and 0 from J, leaving 19 bases between them. Germline assignment: CDR1 MDHEN and CDR2 SYDVKM. The CDR3 is CASSSPGLTSISYEQYF. CDR3 DNA: TGTGCCAGCAGTTCCCCGGGGTTGACGTCAATCTCCTACGAGCAGTACTTC.

V is TRBV5-4 and J is TRBJ1-1; 7 bases map to TRBD1. The CDR3 runs 14 residues. Trimming removed 4 bases from V and 0 bases from J; junction bases left unmatched: 3. Per germline, CDR1 SGHNT and CDR2 YYREEE (reference sequence). Here the CDR3 DNA reads TGTGCCAGCAGCGTGGGACAGTTGAACACTGAAGCTTTCTTT. As protein: CASSVGQLNTEAFF. The full variable domain, completed using reference TRBV5-4 and TRBJ1-1, is ETGVTQSPTHLIKTRGQQVTLRCSSQSGHNTVSWYQQALGQGPQFIFQYYREEENGRGNFPPRFSGLQFPNYSSELNVNALELDDSALYLCASSVGQLNTEAFFGQGTRLTVV.

This clone has just one count. The chain uses TRBV2 and TRBJ1-1, with D maybe TRBD1 (6 bases). This CDR3 has 17 residues. The V gene lost 5 bases and the J gene lost 5 bases, with 24 bases spanning the gap. Germline V lookup: CDR1 SNHLY, CDR2 FYNNEI. The CDR3 protein is CASSPQNEYRVRTEAFF. In DNA form, the CDR3 reads TGTGCCAGCAGTCCCCAAAATGAATACAGGGTGAGGACTGAAGCTTTCTTT.

This CDR3 is CASSSGQGNEKLFF. CDR3 coding DNA: TGTGCCAGCAGTTCGGGGCAGGGGAATGAAAAACTGTTTTTT. The chain combines TRBV19 with TRBJ1-4; D is possibly TRBD1 (6 bases). Trimming stripped 9 bases from V and 5 bases from J, with 16 bases between. The germline CDR1 and CDR2 sequences are LNHDA and SQIVND (reference sequence). The CDR3 extends over 14 amino acids.

This chain connects TRBV11-2 to TRBJ2-5; 12 bases match TRBD2. The CDR3 contains 15 residues. Germline assignment: CDR1 SGHAT and CDR2 FQNNGV. Trimming at V came to 4 bases and at J to 1 base, leaving 1 base not matched to a gene. In DNA form, the CDR3 reads TGTGCCAGCAGCTGGACTAGCGGGGTCCAAGAGACCCAGTACTTC. This translates into CASSWTSGVQETQYF.

This sequence joins TRBV19 and TRBJ2-2, with 11 bases matching TRBD1. The CDR3 spans 15 residues. V was clipped by 6 bases and J by 6 bases; unmatched bases: 6. The germline V gene has CDR1 LNHDA and CDR2 SQIVND (reference sequence). The CDR3 protein is CASRMDRGLSGELFF. CDR3 nucleotide sequence: TGTGCCAGTAGGATGGACAGGGGGCTATCCGGGGAGCTGTTTTTT.

As DNA, the CDR3 is TGCGCCAGCAGCCAAGTTTGGGGCTACAATGAGCAGTTCTTC. This gives the protein CASSQVWGYNEQFF. This rearrangement joins TRBV4-1 to TRBJ2-1; no clear D gene. With 1 base removed from V and 3 bases from J, the gap between germline ends came to 7 bases. The germline V gene has CDR1 MGHRA and CDR2 YSYEKL. This CDR3 is 14 amino acids long.

V is TRBV6-6 and J is TRBJ2-7, with D perhaps TRBD2 (6 bases). V lost 10 bases and J lost 5, with 18 bases in between. CDR1 is MNHNY, CDR2 SVGAGI, per germline (reference sequence). This CDR3 spans 13 amino acids. The CDR3 here is CATKEGEVNEQYF. The DNA for the CDR3 is TGTGCCACCAAGGAGGGAGAGGTAAACGAGCAGTACTTC.

This chain connects TRBV6-8 to TRBJ1-1; D is uncertain. The CDR3 has 17 residues. The V and J ends lost 1 base and 8 bases respectively, with 23 bases between them. The germline gives CDR1 MNHGY, CDR2 SAAAGT. CDR3 loop: CASSYWWGGQAFLEAFF. CDR3 nucleotides: TGTGCCAGCAGTTACTGGTGGGGAGGGCAGGCGTTCCTAGAAGCTTTCTTT.

V and J are TRBV29-1 and TRBJ1-2; no reliable D call. Germline loops: CDR1 SQVTM, CDR2 ANQGSEA. This CDR3 spans 12 amino acids. The V end lost 6 bases, the J end lost 5 bases, and 13 bases lay between the germline ends. The CDR3 protein is CSVQMHQYGYTF. DNA for the CDR3: TGCAGCGTGCAGATGCACCAGTATGGCTACACCTTC.